The rows below give T cell receptor beta chains drawn from one sample of a study of OX40 agonist ivuxolimab in advanced cancers. TCRdb's copy holds only in-frame clones and misses some; the assay was immunoSEQ multiplex PCR. The sample includes 55,000 to 90,000 clones, around 90% of them seen just once. This material consisted of CD4+ or CD8+ T cells sorted from blood, taken in a trial of the OX40 agonist ivuxolimab. All receptors come from an adult with an advanced solid tumor such as melanoma, head and neck, liver or kidney cancer. Each CDR3 is given with its conserved first and last residue. A D gene is named only where the DNA matches it firmly. Clone size is shown for a subset of rows, as once, few, many or a class of expanded clone.

clone_size,d_call,j_call,v_call,cdr3_aa
.,TRBD2,TRBJ2-7,TRBV20-1,CSASSGTSFWF
.,TRBD2,TRBJ2-5,TRBV11-3,CASSLGRSSGDQETQYF
.,.,TRBJ2-5,TRBV5-6,CASSTTRGLQETQYF
.,TRBD2,TRBJ2-7,TRBV6-6,CATRGPGLASYEQYF
.,TRBD2,TRBJ2-5,TRBV5-1,CASSFYFLAGGGGQETQYF
.,.,TRBJ2-7,TRBV15,CATSRDLNSPSEQYF
.,.,TRBJ1-2,TRBV9,CASSVEGRNYGYTF
.,.,TRBJ1-1,TRBV4-2,CASSQDRTAMNTEAFF
once,.,TRBJ1-1,TRBV28,CASSSQLGTSGTEAFF
.,.,TRBJ1-6,TRBV6-1,CASRGARGSPLHF
.,.,TRBJ2-7,TRBV28,CASLSQRTATYEQYF
.,.,TRBJ2-1,TRBV18,CASSQGNEQFF
once,TRBD1,TRBJ1-2,TRBV6-1,CASRRDRDNYGYTF
.,TRBD1,TRBJ1-1,TRBV18,CASSPGQGRAFF
once,TRBD1,TRBJ1-3,TRBV19,CASSPWTGPSGNTIYF
.,.,TRBJ2-3,TRBV30,CAWSEQQLDTQYF
.,.,TRBJ2-5,TRBV4-2,CASSQESGGQGETQYF
.,.,TRBJ2-7,TRBV6-5,CASSYKGPSYEQYF
.,.,TRBJ2-3,TRBV5-1,CASSLGSTDTQYF
.,.,TRBJ2-2,TRBV19,CASSQQGQKTGELFF
few,.,TRBJ1-1,TRBV2,CASSGARGDTEAFF
once,.,TRBJ1-2,TRBV7-6,CASSPSGGDYGYTF
.,.,TRBJ1-4,TRBV6-5,CASSYGRIGEKLFF
.,TRBD1,TRBJ1-5,TRBV11-2,CASSPPPTGQNGNQPQHF
.,.,TRBJ2-5,TRBV15,CATRDRTQETQYF
few,.,TRBJ2-7,TRBV5-1,CASSFLQGSAYEQYF
.,TRBD2,TRBJ2-7,TRBV28,CAVRETSYEQYF
.,.,TRBJ2-7,TRBV19,CASNCGVYEQYF
.,TRBD1,TRBJ1-2,TRBV27,CASSTGTGGPGYTF
.,.,TRBJ2-3,TRBV9,CASSWEGDTQYF
.,.,TRBJ2-1,TRBV5-8,CASSVDGYNEQFF
.,.,TRBJ2-3,TRBV9,CASSGNTDTQYF
.,.,TRBJ1-5,TRBV30,CAWSPGASSTQHF
.,.,TRBJ1-5,TRBV2,CASSELGAGSNQPQHF
.,.,TRBJ2-3,TRBV11-2,CASSRFAGTQYF
once,.,TRBJ2-3,TRBV5-6,CASCLGAHTDTQYF
few,.,TRBJ2-3,TRBV18,CASSNRRQSTDTQYF
.,TRBD1,TRBJ1-1,TRBV19,CASRDSGQGNTEAFF
.,.,TRBJ2-7,TRBV28,CASSITGYETHEQYF
.,.,TRBJ1-2,TRBV2,CASSREAYGYTF
.,TRBD2,TRBJ2-1,TRBV14,CASSLMLAVNEQFF
few,.,TRBJ2-5,TRBV23-1,CASSQTRQETQYF
.,TRBD1,TRBJ2-1,TRBV30,CAWQKGQAYNEQFF
.,.,TRBJ2-6,TRBV13,CASSRRVSGANVLTF
.,TRBD2,TRBJ2-1,TRBV10-2,CASSPGLASLNEQFF
.,.,TRBJ2-7,TRBV9,CARTGRTTYEQYF
.,.,TRBJ1-4,TRBV4-1,CASSQSRTPTTNEKLFF
.,.,TRBJ1-4,TRBV5-6,CASSPSSGWGEKLFF
.,.,TRBJ2-7,TRBV21-1,CASRRPTSGRRSYEQYF
.,.,TRBJ2-3,TRBV5-1,CASSLQGLWTDTQYF
.,.,TRBJ2-3,TRBV5-1,CASSPTGISTDTQYF
.,TRBD2,TRBJ2-2,TRBV2,CASSDRGGTGELFF
.,.,TRBJ2-1,TRBV19,CASSIDRGNEQFF
once,.,TRBJ2-7,TRBV14,CASSPRPSYEQYF